At least ten counts were recorded for the clone carrying this T cell receptor (beta chain). This CDR3 has 14 amino acids. V lost 0 bases and J 1 base, leaving 7 bases between the germline ends. CDR1 and CDR2 from the germline V gene are SGDLS and YYNGEE. Memory CD4+ T cells were sorted as CD4+CD45RO+CD25- cells. Semi-nested PCR with Nested Universal Primer A followed constant-region reverse priming of full-length variable regions. TCRdb re-called the 5' RACE reads with MiXCR, one entry per CDR3 protein. The sample lists roughly 64,000 distinct CDR3 sequences, around a fifth occurring once. This TCR derives from a female donor with breast cancer. Input material: memory CD4+ T cells sorted from a lymph node. Stated subset: memory CD4+ T cells, CD4+CD45RO+CD25-. The chain links TRBV9 to TRBJ1-2; D is unresolved. In DNA form, the CDR3 reads TGTGCCAGCAGCGTAGGGGTGGATAACTATGGCTACACCTTC. Protein sequence: CASSVGVDNYGYTF.